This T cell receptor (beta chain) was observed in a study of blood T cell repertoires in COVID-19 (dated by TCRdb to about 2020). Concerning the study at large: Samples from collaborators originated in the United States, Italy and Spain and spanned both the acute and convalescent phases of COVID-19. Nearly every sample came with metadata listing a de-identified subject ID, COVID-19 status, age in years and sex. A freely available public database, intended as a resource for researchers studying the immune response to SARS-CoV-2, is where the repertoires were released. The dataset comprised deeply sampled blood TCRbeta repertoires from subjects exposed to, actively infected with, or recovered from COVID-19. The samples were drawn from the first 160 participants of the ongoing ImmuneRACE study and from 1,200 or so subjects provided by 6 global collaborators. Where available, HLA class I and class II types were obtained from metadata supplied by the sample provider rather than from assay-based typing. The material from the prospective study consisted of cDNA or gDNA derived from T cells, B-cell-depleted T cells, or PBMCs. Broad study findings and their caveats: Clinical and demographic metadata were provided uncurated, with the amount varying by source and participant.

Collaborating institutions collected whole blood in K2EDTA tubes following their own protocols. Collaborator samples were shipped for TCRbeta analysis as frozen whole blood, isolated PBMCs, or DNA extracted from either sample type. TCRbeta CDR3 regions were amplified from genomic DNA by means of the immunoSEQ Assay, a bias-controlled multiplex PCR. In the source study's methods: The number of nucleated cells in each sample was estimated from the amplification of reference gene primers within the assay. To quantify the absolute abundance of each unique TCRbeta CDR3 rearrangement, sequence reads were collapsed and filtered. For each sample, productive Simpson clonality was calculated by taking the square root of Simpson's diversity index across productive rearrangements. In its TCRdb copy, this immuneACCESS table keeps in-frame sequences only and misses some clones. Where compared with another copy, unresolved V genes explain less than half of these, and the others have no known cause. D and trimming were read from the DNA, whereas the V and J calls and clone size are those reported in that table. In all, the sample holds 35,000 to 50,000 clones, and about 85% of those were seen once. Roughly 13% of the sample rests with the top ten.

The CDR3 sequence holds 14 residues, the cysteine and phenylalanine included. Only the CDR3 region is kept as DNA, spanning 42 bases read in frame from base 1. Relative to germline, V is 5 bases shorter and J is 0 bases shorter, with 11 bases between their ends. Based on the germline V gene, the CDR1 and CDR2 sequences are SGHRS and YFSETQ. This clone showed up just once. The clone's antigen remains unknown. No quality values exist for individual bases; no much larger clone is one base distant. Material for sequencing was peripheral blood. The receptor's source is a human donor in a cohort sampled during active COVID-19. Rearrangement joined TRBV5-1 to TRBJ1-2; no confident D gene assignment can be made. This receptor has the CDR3 CASREGVTNYGYTF. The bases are TGCGCCAGCAGGGAGGGAGTGACTAACTATGGCTACACCTTC.